These 12 T cell receptor beta chains originate from one sample sequenced in a study of shared clonotypes between healthy human individuals. Sequenced by immunoSEQ multiplex PCR; TCRdb stores in-frame clones only, minus some. Of about 2,500,000 clones detected, 90% to 95% appear once; the ten largest clones hold roughly 0.14%. Sequencing input: naive CD4+ T cells sorted from blood. Documented subset: CD45RA+ positively selected. These receptors all stem from a man aged 18 to 35 in good health.

V is TRBV30 and J is TRBJ1-2; D may be TRBD1 (6 bases). The CDR3 is made up of 13 amino acids. Trimming stripped 1 base from V and 2 bases from J, with 8 bases between. Per germline, CDR1 GTSNPN and CDR2 SVGIG (reference sequence). CDR3 nucleotide sequence: TGTGCCTGGAGTGCGACAGGAAACTATGGCTACACCTTC. This encodes CAWSATGNYGYTF.

This chain joins TRBV27 and TRBJ2-7; the D is unclear. The germline gives CDR1 MNHEY, CDR2 SMNVEV (reference sequence). The CDR3 extends over 15 amino acids. V gave up 0 bases and J gave up 0 bases, with 9 bases separating them. The CDR3: CASSLSATVSYEQYF. For the CDR3, the DNA is TGTGCCAGCAGTTTATCGGCAACAGTCTCCTACGAGCAGTACTTC.

This chain connects TRBV7-9 to TRBJ1-2; D perhaps matches TRBD1 (5 bases). In germline, CDR1 is SEHNR, CDR2 FQNEAQ (reference sequence). The CDR3 extends over 15 amino acids. V was clipped by 5 bases and J by 7 bases, with 20 bases between them. The CDR3 DNA reads TGTGCCAGCAGCGGGTCCGGGACGGTGAAGGGTGGCTACACCTTC. It codes for CASSGSGTVKGGYTF.

This clone appeared a single time. This sequence joins TRBV7-2 and TRBJ1-1; D uncertain. The CDR3 sequence is 14 residues long. Germline assignment: CDR1 SGHTA and CDR2 FQGNSA. Deletions cut 3 bases from V and 2 bases from J, with 10 bases between. In DNA, the CDR3 is TGTGCCAGCAGCTTCCAAAACAGTAACACTGAAGCTTTCTTT. It encodes CASSFQNSNTEAFF.

The V call is TRBV5-5, the J call TRBJ1-6; no reliable D call. V dropped 6 bases and J dropped 5 bases, with 15 bases sitting between them. Germline V lookup: CDR1 SGHKS, CDR2 YYEKEE (reference sequence). The CDR3 has 15 residues. CDR3 nucleotide sequence: TGTGCCAGCAACTATGGGTTTCTGGATAATTCACCCCTCCACTTT. Translating it yields CASNYGFLDNSPLHF.

This chain uses TRBV7-9 with TRBJ2-2; 7 bases line up with TRBD1. Germline-derived CDR1 and CDR2 are SEHNR and FQNEAQ (reference sequence). This CDR3 contains 15 residues. The V gene end was trimmed by 5 bases and the J gene end by 3 bases; junction bases not matched to a gene: 6. CDR3 region: CASSEHRGYTGELFF. CDR3 sequence (DNA): TGTGCCAGCAGCGAACACAGGGGATACACCGGGGAGCTGTTTTTT.

In its sample, this clone was seen once. The chain links TRBV6-6 to TRBJ2-1; the D call may be TRBD1 or TRBD2 (5 bases each). The CDR3 is made up of 16 amino acids. V was shortened by 5 bases and J by 0 bases, with 14 bases between the two germline ends. Germline CDR1 is MNHNY and CDR2 is SVGAGI (reference sequence). CDR3 DNA: TGTGCCAGCAGTACGGGGCTTCGGGGCTCCTACAATGAGCAGTTCTTC. This encodes CASSTGLRGSYNEQFF.

For this clone: The identical CDR3 is also encoded by other nucleotide sequences in the sample. This sequence joins TRBV6-1 and TRBJ1-5, with unresolved D. Looked up from germline, CDR1 is MNHNS and CDR2 is SASEGT. The length of the CDR3 is 14 residues. V was shortened by 1 base and J by 2 bases, with 6 bases between the two germline ends. The CDR3 bases are TGTGCCAGCAGTGAAGGTCCGGGCAATCAGCCCCAGCATTTT. Translated, it gives CASSEGPGNQPQHF.

V and J are TRBV29-1 and TRBJ2-5; D ambiguous. V shed 6 bases and J shed 0 bases, with 11 bases lying between them. CDR3 length: 13 amino acids. The V gene's germline CDR1 is SQVTM and CDR2 ANQGSEA. CDR3 bases: TGCAGCGTCAAAAAGCAGAACCAAGAGACCCAGTACTTC. Its protein product is CSVKKQNQETQYF.

This clone was observed once. The chain combines TRBV28 with TRBJ1-5; TRBD1 aligns across 7 bases. The trim removed 7 bases at V and 6 bases at J, leaving 12 bases unmatched. CDR1 is MDHEN, CDR2 SYDVKM, per germline. The CDR3 runs to 15 residues. This CDR3 reads CASTFHRGNGQPQHF. As DNA, the CDR3 is TGTGCCAGCACCTTTCACAGGGGTAACGGTCAGCCCCAGCATTTT.

This chain joins TRBV5-5 and TRBJ2-7, with 9 bases fitting TRBD1. CDR3 size: 15 residues. V lost 3 bases and J lost 5; bases outside the gene matches: 9. The germline V gene has CDR1 SGHKS and CDR2 YYEKEE (reference sequence). DNA of the CDR3: TGTGCCAGCAGCTCTGGGACAGGGTCTTACCACGAGCAGTACTTC. Protein: CASSSGTGSYHEQYF.

The chain carries TRBV28 and TRBJ1-2; 9 bases are shared with TRBD1. V shed 1 base and J 4 bases; nucleotides not matched to a gene: 7. The CDR3 loop spans 16 amino acids. CDR1 and CDR2 (germline): MDHEN, SYDVKM. DNA for the CDR3: TGTGCCAGCAGTTTATTAGGTCCGGACAGGGGCTATGGCTACACCTTC. Its protein is CASSLLGPDRGYGYTF.